This TCR beta chain is drawn from a study of OX40 agonist ivuxolimab in advanced cancers. The study's findings and limits: Dose levels from 0.1 to 3.0 mg/kg saw CD4+ and CD8+ blood T cells expand clonally by week 6.

With regard to this clone: Its antigen is not known.

CDR1 is SGHNT and CDR2 is YYREEE in the germline V gene (reference sequence). Trimming cost V 4 bases and J 0 bases, with 15 bases left between them. This CDR3 has 16 residues. The table came from immunoSEQ multiplex PCR; TCRdb's copy has only in-frame clones and leaves some out. The table records approximately 89,000 clones, roughly 87% of them present only once. This material consisted of CD4+ or CD8+ T cells sorted from blood, taken in a trial of the OX40 agonist ivuxolimab. The sequence was obtained from an adult with an advanced solid tumor such as melanoma, head and neck, liver or kidney cancer. The chain recombines TRBV5-4 with TRBJ2-3, with D perhaps TRBD2 (6 bases). The CDR3, as DNA: TGTGCCAGCAGCCCGGAGGGCCTGCAGAGCACAGATACGCAGTATTTT. This translates into CASSPEGLQSTDTQYF. Looking up the rest from reference TRBV5-4 and TRBJ2-3 gives the full variable domain: ETGVTQSPTHLIKTRGQQVTLRCSSQSGHNTVSWYQQALGQGPQFIFQYYREEENGRGNFPPRFSGLQFPNYSSELNVNALELDDSALYLCASSPEGLQSTDTQYFGPGTRLTVL.